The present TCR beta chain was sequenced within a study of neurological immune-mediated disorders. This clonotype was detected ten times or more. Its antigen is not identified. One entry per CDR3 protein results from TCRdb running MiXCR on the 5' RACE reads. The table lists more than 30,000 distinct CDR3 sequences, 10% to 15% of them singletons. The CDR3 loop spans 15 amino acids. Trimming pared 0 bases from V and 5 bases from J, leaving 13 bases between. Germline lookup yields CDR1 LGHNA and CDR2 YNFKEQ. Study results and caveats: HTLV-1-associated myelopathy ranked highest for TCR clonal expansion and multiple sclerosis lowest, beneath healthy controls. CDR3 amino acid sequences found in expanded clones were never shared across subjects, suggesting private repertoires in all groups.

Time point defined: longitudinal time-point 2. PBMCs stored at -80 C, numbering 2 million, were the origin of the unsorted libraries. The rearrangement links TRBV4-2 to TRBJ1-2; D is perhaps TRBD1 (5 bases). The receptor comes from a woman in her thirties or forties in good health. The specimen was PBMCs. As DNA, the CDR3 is TGTGCCAGCAGCCAAGATGAGGGGATCCGATATGGCTACACCTTC. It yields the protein CASSQDEGIRYGYTF.